The entry below gives a single TCR beta chain sequence along with its context. Its antigen is still unknown. No quality values exist for individual bases; no much larger clone is one base distant. TCRbeta CDR3 regions were amplified from genomic DNA by means of the immunoSEQ Assay, a bias-controlled multiplex PCR. From the authors' description of their analysis: Nucleated cell counts per sample were estimated from amplification of reference gene primers within the assay. Sequence reads were collapsed and filtered to measure the absolute abundance of every unique TCRbeta CDR3 rearrangement. Productive Simpson clonality was computed per sample as the square root of Simpson's diversity index over productive rearrangements. Sourced from immuneACCESS, this table was stored by TCRdb with only in-frame sequences that have V and J called. A share of the clones is absent; for the studies checked, an unresolved V gene accounts for under half, and the remainder has no known explanation. V, J and clone size are taken as reported in that table, and D and trimming were inferred from the DNA itself. The sample has some 320,000 clones on record, about 89% of them singletons. Approximately 8.1% of the sample is taken by the ten largest.

Another Seattle source contributed samples from volunteer blood donors who had recovered from COVID-19. Collaborating institutions collected whole blood in K2EDTA tubes following their own protocols. For TCRbeta analysis, collaborators shipped samples as frozen whole blood, isolated PBMCs, or DNA extracted from either of those sample types. The data belong to a study of blood T cell repertoires in COVID-19 (dated by TCRdb to the early 2020s). Looking at the study overall: Samples from collaborators originated in the United States, Italy and Spain and spanned both the acute and convalescent phases of COVID-19. The material from the prospective study consisted of cDNA or gDNA derived from T cells, B-cell-depleted T cells, or PBMCs. The dataset comprised deeply sampled blood TCRbeta repertoires from subjects exposed to, actively infected with, or recovered from COVID-19. The repertoires were released in a freely available public database meant as a resource for research on the immune response to SARS-CoV-2. The samples were drawn from the first 160 participants of the ongoing ImmuneRACE study and from some 1,300 subjects provided by 6 global collaborators. A de-identified subject ID, COVID-19 status, age in years and sex were almost always included in the sample metadata. Where available, HLA class I and class II types were taken from metadata supplied by the sample provider and were not determined by assay-based typing.

What the study reported, not specific to this receptor: The quantity of clinical and demographic metadata differed by source and by participant and was supplied without curation.

CDR1 and CDR2 are read off the germline V gene as MGHRA and YSYEKL. Taken from cysteine to phenylalanine, the CDR3 has 16 residues. Of the read, only the CDR3 DNA is kept; its 48 bases are in frame from base 1. A distance of 15 bases separates the germline ends of V and J, which lose 0 bases and 4 bases respectively. Sequenced input: peripheral blood. Here the chain combines TRBV4-1 and TRBJ1-2; possibly the D gene is TRBD1, per 5 matching bases. This sequence was found in a woman aged 45 to 65 who had recovered from COVID-19. Here is the DNA: TGCGCCAGCAGCCAAGACGGCTCACAGGCATCCTATGGCTACACCTTC. Translation gives CASSQDGSQASYGYTF.